The clone carrying this T cell receptor beta chain was picked up a small number of times. The target antigen is unknown. One end of the junction varies from germline; a read error may be responsible. The CDR3 contains 16 residues. The germline V gene encodes CDR1 KGHSH and CDR2 LQKENI. The record originates from a study of post-analysis software for immune sequencing data. Researchers reported that TCR beta cDNA libraries carried unique molecular identifiers. Around 500,000 cDNA molecules came from about 1 to 10 million T cells. TCRdb re-derived calls from the PCR reads in MiXCR, one entry per CDR3 protein. The sample carries 150,000 to 200,000 distinct CDR3 sequences, about 32% recorded once. Study-level points and caveats: With TRBV5-6, TRBV5-1 and TRBV20-1 included, 5 or 6 TRBV segments were more frequent in patients than in controls. Significantly lower normalized Chao1 diversity was seen in multiple sclerosis patients than in controls.

The sequenced sample consisted of blood. The sequence was collected from a girl aged 10-17 years with multiple sclerosis. The J gene is TRBJ2-7, the V gene TRBV18, with D maybe TRBD2 (6 bases). CDR3 in amino acids: CASSRGIGTATGEQCF. The CDR3 bases are TGTGCCAGCTCACGCGGGATAGGGACCGCGACTGGCGAGCAGTGCTTC.